This T cell receptor (beta chain) was identified during a study of OX40 agonist ivuxolimab in advanced cancers. Study context: Partial responses were observed in three patients, of whom one had hepatocellular carcinoma and two had cutaneous melanoma.

The CDR3 contains 13 residues. Germline V gene data show CDR1 as ENHRY and CDR2 as SYGVKD. Trimming cost V 6 bases and J 7 bases, with 12 bases left between them. The table came from immunoSEQ multiplex PCR; TCRdb's copy has only in-frame clones and leaves some out. The data hold 60,000 to 90,000 clones, with around nine tenths observed a single time. This TCR came from an adult with an advanced solid tumor such as melanoma, head and neck, liver or kidney cancer. Here the sequenced sample was CD4+ or CD8+ T cells sorted from blood, taken in a trial of the OX40 agonist ivuxolimab. V is TRBV10-3 and J is TRBJ2-2, with D possibly matching TRBD1 (5 bases). The CDR3: CAIRTQGNGELFF. In nucleotides, the CDR3 is TGTGCCATCAGGACCCAGGGTAACGGGGAGCTGTTTTTT.